A selection of T cell receptor beta chains follows, all from one sample in a study of T cells expressing NK-cell markers. TCRdb re-called the 5' RACE reads and shows each CDR3 protein once, DNA omitted. This table holds thousands of distinct CDR3 sequences. The source material was blood T cells: a sorted CD56 or NKG2C T cell subset, CD4+ or CD8+ T cells, or bulk PBMC T cells (not recorded which). The receptors were sampled from a man between 18 and 69 years old in good health. CDR3s include the opening cysteine and the closing phenylalanine or tryptophan.

CDR3aa: CASSETGGGGANEQFF
v_gene: TRBV6-1
len: 16
j_gene: TRBJ2-1

CDR3aa: CAINTAYNEQFF
v_gene: TRBV6-1
len: 12
j_gene: TRBJ2-1

CDR3aa: CASSKALAGGGSSYNEQFF
v_gene: TRBV21-1
len: 19
j_gene: TRBJ2-1

CDR3aa: CASRRGGVPKTQYF
v_gene: TRBV12-3/TRBV12-4
len: 14
j_gene: TRBJ2-5

CDR3aa: CSARDPGQGYEQYF
v_gene: TRBV20-1
len: 14
j_gene: TRBJ2-7

CDR3aa: CASSRLADYNEQFF
v_gene: TRBV6-2/TRBV6-3
len: 14
j_gene: TRBJ2-1

CDR3aa: CAISEQGRPNEKLFF
v_gene: TRBV10-3
len: 15
j_gene: TRBJ1-4

CDR3aa: CSALTLLGATSGASTDTQYF
v_gene: TRBV20-1
len: 20
j_gene: TRBJ2-3

CDR3aa: CASKAGADADTQYF
v_gene: TRBV6-2/TRBV6-3
len: 14
j_gene: TRBJ2-3

CDR3aa: CASSFLVRGAAGALSGANVLTF
v_gene: TRBV7-2
len: 22
j_gene: TRBJ2-6

CDR3aa: CASRGRTGRDYEQYF
v_gene: TRBV5-8
len: 15
j_gene: TRBJ2-7

CDR3aa: CASSPKASRGSGELFF
v_gene: TRBV7-7
len: 16
j_gene: TRBJ2-2

CDR3aa: CASTGGAGQPQHF
v_gene: TRBV28
len: 13
j_gene: TRBJ1-5

CDR3aa: CASSASGNSYNSPLHF
v_gene: TRBV6-1
len: 16
j_gene: TRBJ1-6

CDR3aa: CASSLTSEQFF
v_gene: TRBV13
len: 11
j_gene: TRBJ2-1